These 4 T cell receptor beta chains were sequenced from one sample in a study of blood T cell repertoires in COVID-19. Clones were read by immunoSEQ multiplex PCR, and TCRdb kept only the in-frame ones, dropping some. The profile shows 200,000 or so clones, roughly 80% of them singletons. Sequencing was performed on peripheral blood. The receptors were sampled from a man in his 60s with active or convalescent COVID-19.

The chain joins TRBV11-3 to TRBJ2-1; the match to TRBD2 covers 7 bases. The germline gives CDR1 SGHNT, CDR2 YENEEA. Unmatched junction bases numbered 8, after V lost 3 bases and J lost 9 bases. The CDR3 totals 14 residues. Here the CDR3 DNA reads TGTGCCAGCAGCTTGGGAGGGGCGCGGATTGAGCAGTTCTTC. It yields the protein CASSLGGARIEQFF.

In nucleotides, the CDR3 is TGTGCCAGCAGCTTAAGCGGGAGGGCGTACGAGCAGTACTTC. Its protein is CASSLSGRAYEQYF. The chain carries TRBV7-2 and TRBJ2-7; 10 bases are a match to TRBD2. Germline assignment: CDR1 SGHTA and CDR2 FQGNSA. Trimming removed 2 bases from V and 4 bases from J; junction bases left unmatched: 2. CDR3 size: 14 residues. Combining the CDR3 with reference TRBV7-2 and TRBJ2-7 gives the whole variable domain GAGVSQSPSNKVTEKGKDVELRCDPISGHTALYWYRQSLGQGLEFLIYFQGNSAPDKSGLPSDRFSAERTGGSVSTLTIQRTQQEDSAVYLCASSLSGRAYEQYFGPGTRLTVT.

The table lists this clone with a count of one. This chain connects TRBV5-1 to TRBJ1-4; TRBD1 is a possible D gene (5 bases). The V gene lost 10 bases and the J gene lost 3 bases, with 13 bases spanning the gap. The CDR3 runs 13 residues. The germline gives CDR1 SGHRS, CDR2 YFSETQ. Written as DNA, the CDR3 is TGCGCCTCAAAGAGACAGCCTAATGAAAAACTGTTTTTT. Protein: CASKRQPNEKLFF.

The chain has TRBV5-4 and TRBJ1-2; weak D call: TRBD1 (5 bases). Trimming left V 2 bases short and J 8 bases short, with 16 bases between. There are 14 residues in the CDR3. Germline CDR1 reads SGHNT; CDR2 reads YYREEE (reference sequence). The CDR3 sequence is CASSFQGRAMGYTF. In DNA form, the CDR3 reads TGTGCCAGCAGCTTTCAGGGAAGGGCAATGGGCTACACCTTC.